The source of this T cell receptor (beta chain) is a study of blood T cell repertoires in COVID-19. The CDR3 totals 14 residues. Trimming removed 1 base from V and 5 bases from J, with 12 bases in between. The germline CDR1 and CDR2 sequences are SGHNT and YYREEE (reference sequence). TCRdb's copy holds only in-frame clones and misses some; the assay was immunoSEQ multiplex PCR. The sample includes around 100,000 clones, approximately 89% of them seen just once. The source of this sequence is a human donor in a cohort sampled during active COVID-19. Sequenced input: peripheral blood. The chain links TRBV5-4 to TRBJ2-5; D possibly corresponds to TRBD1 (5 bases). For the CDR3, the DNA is TGTGCCAGCAGCTTGAGGGGCGCTAGTGAGACCCAGTACTTC. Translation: CASSLRGASETQYF.